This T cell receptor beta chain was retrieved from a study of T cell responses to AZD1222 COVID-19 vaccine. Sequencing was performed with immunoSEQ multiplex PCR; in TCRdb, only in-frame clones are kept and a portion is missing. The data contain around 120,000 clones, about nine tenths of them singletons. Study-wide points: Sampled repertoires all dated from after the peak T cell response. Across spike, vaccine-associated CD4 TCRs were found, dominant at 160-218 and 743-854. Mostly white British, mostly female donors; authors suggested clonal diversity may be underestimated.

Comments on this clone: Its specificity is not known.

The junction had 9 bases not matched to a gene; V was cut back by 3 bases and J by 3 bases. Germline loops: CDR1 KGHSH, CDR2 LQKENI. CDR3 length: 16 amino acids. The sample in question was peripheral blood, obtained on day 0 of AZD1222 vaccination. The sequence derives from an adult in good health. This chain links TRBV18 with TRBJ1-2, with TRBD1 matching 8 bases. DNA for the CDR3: TGTGCCAGCTCACCCCGAGGACAGGGAGGGCACTATGGCTACACCTTC. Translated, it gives CASSPRGQGGHYGYTF.